Reported below is one T cell receptor beta chain. Its antigen is unknown. No much larger clone exists at a distance of one base, and base qualities are not known. The source of the sample is a study of blood T cell repertoires in COVID-19 (TCRdb year 2020). Looking at the study overall: The collaborator samples originated in the United States, Italy and Spain and spanned the acute and convalescent phases of COVID-19. The prospective study material was composed of cDNA or gDNA derived from T cells, B-cell-depleted T cells, or PBMCs. The dataset comprised deeply sampled blood TCRbeta repertoires from subjects exposed to, actively infected with, or recovered from COVID-19. A freely available public database, intended as a resource for researchers studying the immune response to SARS-CoV-2, is where the repertoires were released. The samples were drawn from two sources: the first 160 participants of the ongoing ImmuneRACE study, and 1,000 to 1,500 subjects contributed by 6 global collaborators. A de-identified subject ID, COVID-19 status, age in years and sex were almost always included in the sample metadata. Where available, HLA class I and class II types were taken from metadata supplied by the sample provider and were not determined by assay-based typing.

General study outcomes and caveats: How much clinical and demographic metadata was included differed by source and by participant, and the metadata was provided uncurated.

Participants in the prospective study were aged about 18 to 95 years, lived in 20 to 30 United States geographic areas, and enrolled through a virtual design. In the prospective study, cohorts were assigned on the basis of participant-reported clinical history obtained from a screening survey and a study questionnaire. ImmuneRACE Cohort 3 recovered participants were defined by two consecutive negative NP/OP PCR tests, healthcare professional clearance, or symptom resolution. Mobile phlebotomists in the prospective study collected whole blood, serum and a nasopharyngeal or oropharyngeal swab from every participant. Over a 2-month period, participants in the prospective study had the option of providing additional blood draws and questionnaires. Blood samples from the prospective study were shipped frozen or at room temperature prior to DNA extraction. The immunoSEQ Assay, a bias-controlled multiplex PCR, was used to amplify TCRbeta CDR3 regions from genomic DNA. In the original analysis: The number of nucleated cells in each sample was estimated from the amplification of reference gene primers within the assay. To quantify the absolute abundance of each unique TCRbeta CDR3 rearrangement, sequence reads were collapsed and filtered. For each sample, productive Simpson clonality was calculated as the square root of Simpson's diversity index across productive rearrangements. The source is immuneACCESS, and TCRdb retained only in-frame sequences with V and J called. Part of the clones is not carried over; for the studies checked, unresolved V genes explain less than half of this, and the remainder is unexplained. D and trimming were read from the DNA, whereas the V and J calls and clone size are those reported in that table. This sample gives over 150,000 clones in total; around 85% of them show up just once. Roughly 3% of the sample is held by the ten biggest clonotypes.

Source material: PBMCs or T cells enriched from blood (not recorded which). The sequence was collected from a woman in her 30s who had recovered from COVID-19.

Read as DNA, the sequence is TGCGCCAGCAGCTTGGAGTCTGAGGGCGGGGCAGCTTTCTTT. It translates as CASSLESEGGAAFF. This sequence uses TRBV5-1 and TRBJ1-1, and perhaps TRBD1 as D gene, on 5 matching bases. The germline ends are 16 bases apart after V is trimmed by 0 bases and J by 10 bases. The CDR3 spans 14 residues, from the cysteine through the phenylalanine. Only CDR3 DNA is held: 42 bases, read in frame from base 1. CDR1 and CDR2, per the germline V gene, are SGHRS and YFSETQ.